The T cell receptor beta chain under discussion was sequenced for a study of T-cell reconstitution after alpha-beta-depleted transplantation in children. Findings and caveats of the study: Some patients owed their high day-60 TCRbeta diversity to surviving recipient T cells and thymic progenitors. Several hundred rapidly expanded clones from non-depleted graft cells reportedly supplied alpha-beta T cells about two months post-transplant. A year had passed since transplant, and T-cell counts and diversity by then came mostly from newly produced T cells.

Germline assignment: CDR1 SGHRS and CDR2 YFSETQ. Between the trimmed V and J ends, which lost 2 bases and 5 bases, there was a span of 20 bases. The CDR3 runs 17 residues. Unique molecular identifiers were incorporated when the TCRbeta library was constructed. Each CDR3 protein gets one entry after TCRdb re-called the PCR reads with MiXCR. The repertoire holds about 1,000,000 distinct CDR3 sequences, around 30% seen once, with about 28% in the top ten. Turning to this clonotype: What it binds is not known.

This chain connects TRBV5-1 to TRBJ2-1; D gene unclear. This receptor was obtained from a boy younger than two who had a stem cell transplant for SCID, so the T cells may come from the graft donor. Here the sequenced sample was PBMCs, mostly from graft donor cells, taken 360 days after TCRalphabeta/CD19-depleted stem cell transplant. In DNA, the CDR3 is TGCGCCAGCAGCTTAGAAGGAATAATAGGTAGAAACAATGAGCAGTTCTTC. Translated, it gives CASSLEGIIGRNNEQFF. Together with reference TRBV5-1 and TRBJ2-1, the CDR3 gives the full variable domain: KAGVTQTPRYLIKTRGQQVTLSCSPISGHRSVSWYQQTPGQGLQFLFEYFSETQRNKGNFPGRFSGRQFSNSRSEMNVSTLELGDSALYLCASSLEGIIGRNNEQFFGPGTRLTVL.